Sequencing of this T cell receptor (beta chain) was carried out in a study of T-cell memory formation after mild COVID-19. Germline V gene sequence: CDR1 MGHDK, CDR2 SYGVNS. The CDR3 runs 15 residues. V dropped 4 bases and J dropped 3; count of bases not matched to a gene: 8. MiXCR was run by TCRdb on the 5' RACE reads, yielding one entry per CDR3 protein. Found here are some 29,000 distinct CDR3 sequences, about 16% of them singletons; the top ten hold 1.3% to 1.5%. Sequenced material: PBMCs or a T cell subset sorted from them (not recorded which). J is TRBJ2-7 and V is TRBV25-1; 8 nucleotides match TRBD1. This TCR was recovered from an adult who had mild COVID-19 (a few samples of this study predate the infection). Cell type and time point are not known. The CDR3 sequence is CASSGPGTGHYEQYF. DNA for the CDR3: TGTGCCAGCAGTGGACCCGGGACAGGTCACTACGAGCAGTACTTC.